One sample yielded the 25 T cell receptor beta chains listed below, sequenced in a study of read filtering for tumor transcriptome and immune sequencing. Molecular barcoded adaptors covering alpha/delta and beta/gamma chains were used on approximately 400 ng RNA. TCRdb redid the calling of the reads with MiXCR, one entry per CDR3 protein. The profile covers 100,000 to 150,000 distinct CDR3 sequences, with about 12% appearing a single time and more than 6.5% taken by the ten largest. What was sequenced was a population of CD138-negative cells sorted from bone marrow. All receptors come from a donor over 35 with multiple myeloma.

A remark on this clonotype: Because it lacks the conserved phenylalanine or tryptophan at the end, this CDR3 is likely a read error. The CDR3 is CASSQGLQMGTYGYTL. CDR3 DNA: TGCGCCAGCAGCCAAGGACTGCAAATGGGAACCTATGGCTACACCTTA. V is TRBV4-1 and J is TRBJ1-2; D gene ambiguous. CDR3 length equals 16 residues. From germline, CDR1 is MGHRA and CDR2 YSYEKL. With 1 base removed from V and 4 bases from J, the gap between germline ends came to 16 bases.

This clonotype showed up many times. The J gene is TRBJ2-7, the V gene TRBV13; 11 positions agree with TRBD2. This CDR3 has 13 amino acids. V lost 5 bases, J lost 6 bases, and 3 bases stayed unmatched. The germline V gene has CDR1 PRHDT and CDR2 FYEKMQ (reference sequence). The CDR3 protein is CASSVGTSGEQYF. The CDR3 DNA is TGTGCCAGCAGCGTTGGGACTAGCGGCGAGCAGTACTTC.

This clonotype was picked up a small number of times. A much bigger clone sits one base away, suggesting this may be a read error. This chain connects TRBV20-1 to TRBJ2-1; TRBD2 matches at 9 bases. Germline CDR1 DFQATT, CDR2 SNEGSKA (reference sequence). The CDR3 runs to 16 residues. V gave up 1 base and J gave up 8 bases; unmatched junction bases: 12. For the CDR3, the DNA is TGCAGTGCTAGAGTTGCGGGAGGGCCGGATTACGATGAGCAGTTCTTC. Its translation: CSARVAGGPDYDEQFF.

This clonotype was seen at least ten times. V and J are TRBV12-3 or TRBV12-4 and TRBJ2-1; 10 nucleotides match TRBD2. Trimming cost V 6 bases and J 8 bases; bases outside gene matches: 7. The CDR3 covers 14 residues. The DNA for the CDR3 is TGTGCCAGCAGACGGACTAGCGGTTTAGATGAGCAGTTCTTC. It codes for CASRRTSGLDEQFF.

Note on this clonotype: The CDR3 does not close with the conserved phenylalanine or tryptophan, likely indicating a read error. No DNA is shown, since the ends of the CDR3 on it are uncertain; the CDR3 is the one TCRdb lists. The genes are TRBV9 and TRBJ2-1; TRBD1 reflects the table's D call only, with no check against the DNA. Inclusive of both ends, the CDR3 amounts to 19 amino acids. Per germline, CDR1 SGDLS and CDR2 YYNGEE. The CDR3 region is CASSERGPASTLYSDEQSL.

This clonotype was found a few times. The rearrangement links TRBV30 to TRBJ2-3, with D tentatively TRBD1 (9 bases). Deletions cut 7 bases from V and 2 bases from J, with 25 bases between. The CDR3 spans 17 residues. Germline lookup yields CDR1 GTSNPN and CDR2 SVGIG (reference sequence). The CDR3 loop reads CASDRGQSGGSTDTQYF. The CDR3 DNA is TGTGCCTCGGACAGGGGCCAGTCGGGAGGGTCCACAGATACGCAGTATTTT.

This clonotype appeared many times. The chain is built from TRBV5-1 and TRBJ2-1; 11 nucleotides agree with TRBD2. Germline trimming cut 4 bases from V and 2 bases from J; bases unmatched to any gene: 5. CDR1 is SGHRS and CDR2 is YFSETQ in the germline V gene. There are 16 residues in the CDR3. For the CDR3, the DNA is TGCGCCAGCAGCGGCGGGACTAGCGGTACCTACAATGAGCAGTTCTTC. Protein product: CASSGGTSGTYNEQFF.

This clonotype has a count of ten or more. The V gene is TRBV5-1, the J gene TRBJ2-7, with D possibly matching TRBD2 (6 bases). CDR3 length: 14 residues. The V gene's germline CDR1 is SGHRS and CDR2 YFSETQ. Trimming cost V 2 bases and J 0 bases, with 9 bases left between them. The CDR3 here is CASSFAGPSYEQYF. CDR3 nucleotide sequence: TGCGCCAGCAGCTTCGCGGGACCCTCCTACGAGCAGTACTTC.

The rearrangement uses TRBV12-3 or TRBV12-4 and TRBJ2-7; TRBD2 matches at 10 bases. The CDR3 has 16 amino acids. V gave up 7 bases and J gave up 3 bases; unmatched junction bases: 12. CDR3 nucleotide sequence: TGTGCCAGCACCCCGGGACTAGCGCGGAGAGGCTACGAGCAGTACTTC. This sequence encodes CASTPGLARRGYEQYF.

This clonotype was found many times. The J gene is TRBJ2-1, the V gene TRBV5-1; perhaps TRBD2 as D (5 bases). The germline CDR1 and CDR2 sequences are SGHRS and YFSETQ. This CDR3 spans 14 amino acids. Trimming stripped 7 bases from V and 0 bases from J, with 11 bases between. The CDR3, as DNA: TGCGCCAGCGAGGAGAGCGGCTCCTACAATGAGCAGTTCTTC. Its translation is CASEESGSYNEQFF.

This clonotype was seen a few times. The V call is TRBV20-1, the J call TRBJ2-1, with 11 nucleotides matching TRBD2. The CDR3 has 14 amino acids. CDR1 DFQATT and CDR2 SNEGSKA come from the germline V gene (reference sequence). V shed 5 bases, J shed 5 bases, and the junction held 5 bases outside the gene matches. CDR3 sequence (DNA): TGCAGTGCTTTAGCGGGAGGGCCCGACAATGAGCAGTTCTTC. This codes for CSALAGGPDNEQFF.

The table lists this clonotype with many counts. The chain is built from TRBV7-9 and TRBJ2-3; possibly TRBD2 for D (5 bases). Trimming took off 5 bases at V and 0 bases at J, with 15 bases between the two ends. The germline V gene has CDR1 SEHNR and CDR2 FQNEAQ (reference sequence). The CDR3 sequence is 16 residues long. CDR3 in DNA: TGTGCCAGCAGCCCCGTAGCGCAAACTAGCACAGATACGCAGTATTTT. It codes for CASSPVAQTSTDTQYF.

This clonotype was seen many times. CDR3 residues: CASSLSGGSVSHWHF. For the CDR3, the DNA is TGTGCCAGCAGCTTATCCGGGGGCAGCGTCTCCCATTGGCATTTT. V gene TRBV5-6 combines with J gene TRBJ1-5; D possibly corresponds to TRBD1 (6 bases). Deletions cut 2 bases from V and 15 bases from J, with 24 bases between. The CDR3 contains 15 residues. CDR1 SGHDT and CDR2 YYEEEE come from the germline V gene. The whole variable domain, filled in from reference TRBV5-6 and TRBJ1-5, reads DAGVTQSPTHLIKTRGQQVTLRCSPKSGHDTVSWYQQALGQGPQFIFQYYEEEERQRGNFPDRFSGHQFPNYSSELNVNALLLGDSALYLCASSLSGGSVSHWHFGDGTRLSIL.

This clonotype was counted at least ten times. V gene TRBV29-1 combines with J gene TRBJ2-1; weak D call: TRBD2 (6 bases). The length of the CDR3 is 15 residues. The germline V gene encodes CDR1 SQVTM and CDR2 ANQGSEA. The germline V and J ends were trimmed by 1 base and 7 bases, with 17 bases remaining between them. CDR3 region: CSVEGWGAGRNEQFF. The DNA of the CDR3 is TGCAGCGTTGAAGGTTGGGGCGCCGGGAGAAATGAGCAGTTCTTC.

For this clonotype: Since a much larger clone is just one base distant, this may be a read error. The chain links TRBV9 to TRBJ2-1; no definite D call. The V gene's germline CDR1 is SGDLS and CDR2 YYNGEE. This CDR3 has 12 amino acids. The ends were cut back, 7 bases at V and 5 bases at J, with 10 bases in the middle. CDR3 nucleotide sequence: TGTGCCAGCCGCGGCAGCAACAATGAGCAGTTCTTC. It specifies CASRGSNNEQFF.

A note on this clonotype: A much bigger clone sits one base away, suggesting this may be a read error. J is TRBJ2-1 and V is TRBV29-1, with 9 bases fitting TRBD2. CDR1 is SQVTM and CDR2 is ANQGSEA in the germline V gene. This CDR3 spans 14 amino acids. CDR3 bases: TGCAGCGTTGAATTGTTAGCGGGGGACAATGGGCAGTTCTTC. Encoded protein: CSVELLAGDNGQFF.

At least ten counts were recorded for this clonotype. The chain combines TRBV5-1 with TRBJ2-7; 10 bases are a match to TRBD1. CDR1 is SGHRS and CDR2 is YFSETQ in the germline V gene. Trimming at V came to 4 bases and at J to 2 bases, leaving 6 bases not matched to a gene. The CDR3 contains 15 residues. CDR3 sequence: CASSRDRGRAYEQYF. In DNA form, the CDR3 reads TGCGCCAGCAGCAGGGACAGGGGCCGGGCCTACGAGCAGTACTTC. Full variable domain (rest looked up from reference TRBV5-1 and TRBJ2-7): KAGVTQTPRYLIKTRGQQVTLSCSPISGHRSVSWYQQTPGQGLQFLFEYFSETQRNKGNFPGRFSGRQFSNSRSEMNVSTLELGDSALYLCASSRDRGRAYEQYFGPGTRLTVT.

This clonotype occurred many times. The chain has TRBV12-3 or TRBV12-4 and TRBJ2-1; 8 bases fit TRBD2. This CDR3 spans 15 amino acids. J lost 5 bases, V lost 5 bases, and 8 bases had no gene match. The CDR3 nucleotides are TGTGCCAGCAGTCCCTCAGCGGGAGCGAACAATGAGCAGTTCTTC. It translates to CASSPSAGANNEQFF.

This clonotype was recorded at least ten times. The J gene is TRBJ1-5, the V gene TRBV24-1; D is unresolved. The CDR3 spans 13 residues. V was clipped by 6 bases and J by 4 bases, with 9 bases between them. Germline assignment: CDR1 KGHDR and CDR2 SFDVKD. The CDR3 DNA reads TGTGCCACCAGTCCAACAGCTAATCAGCCCCAGCATTTT. Amino acids: CATSPTANQPQHF.

At least ten counts were recorded for this clonotype. The rearrangement links TRBV29-1 to TRBJ2-1; D may correspond to TRBD1 or TRBD2 (5 bases each). V was trimmed by 5 bases and J by 6 bases, leaving 17 bases between them. This CDR3 contains 14 residues. Germline V gives CDR1 SQVTM, CDR2 ANQGSEA. The CDR3 sequence is CSVREQRGGNEQFF. The DNA for the CDR3 is TGCAGCGTTAGGGAGCAAAGGGGCGGCAATGAGCAGTTCTTC.

Comment on this clonotype: This may be a read error, as it is one base from a much larger clone. The chain recombines TRBV11-3 with TRBJ2-3; no firm D call. The CDR3 runs 15 residues. Germline V lookup: CDR1 SGHNT, CDR2 YENEEA. Trimming stripped 5 bases from V and 2 bases from J, with 14 bases between. This CDR3 reads CASSEYGSYTDTQYF. The DNA for the CDR3 is TGTGCCAGCAGCGAATACGGGTCCTACACAGATACGCAGTATTTT. The complete variable domain, with remaining parts taken from reference TRBV11-3 and TRBJ2-3, reads EAGVVQSPRYKIIEKKQPVAFWCNPISGHNTLYWYLQNLGQGPELLIRYENEEAVDDSQLPKDRFSAERLKGVDSTLKIQPAELGDSAVYLCASSEYGSYTDTQYFGPGTRLTVL.

This clonotype was seen repeatedly, ten times or more. The V gene is TRBV6-2 or TRBV6-3, the J gene TRBJ2-7; D unclear. CDR3 length equals 17 residues. Between the trimmed V and J ends, which lost 0 bases and 1 base, there was a span of 16 bases. CDR1 and CDR2 from the germline V gene are MNHEY and SVGEGT. The CDR3 region is CASSYSYRFGQSYEQYF. Written as DNA, the CDR3 is TGTGCCAGCAGTTACTCGTACAGATTCGGGCAATCCTACGAGCAGTACTTC.

This clonotype was counted at least ten times. The CDR3 region has the DNA TGTGCCATCAGGATGGACACGAGTGGCTACACCTTC. Protein: CAIRMDTSGYTF. The V call is TRBV10-3, the J call TRBJ1-2; a weak D match, TRBD1 (5 bases). V lost 6 bases, J lost 7 bases, and 12 bases lay in between. The CDR3 loop spans 12 amino acids. Germline V gene sequence: CDR1 ENHRY, CDR2 SYGVKD.

This clonotype came up many times. J is TRBJ2-1 and V is TRBV20-1; the match to TRBD2 covers 9 bases. Per the germline V gene, CDR1 is DFQATT and CDR2 is SNEGSKA (reference sequence). The CDR3 totals 13 residues. Losses at the gene ends were 5 bases for V and 8 bases for J; bases not matched to a gene: 7. The CDR3 spells CSAFSGRGHEQFF. The CDR3 DNA reads TGCAGTGCTTTTAGCGGGAGAGGCCATGAGCAGTTCTTC.

There are many counts of this clonotype. J is TRBJ1-1 and V is TRBV20-1; TRBD1 aligns across 7 bases. CDR3 length: 15 amino acids. Losses at the gene ends were 3 bases for V and 0 bases for J; bases not matched to a gene: 7. Per the germline V gene, CDR1 is DFQATT and CDR2 is SNEGSKA (reference sequence). In DNA form, the CDR3 reads TGCAGTGCTAGGGGAGGGGGCGGTATGAACACTGAAGCTTTCTTT. This translates into CSARGGGGMNTEAFF.